This T cell receptor beta chain derives from a study of blood T cell repertoires in COVID-19. Trimming left V 6 bases short and J 7 bases short, with 10 bases between. Per germline, CDR1 MNHEY and CDR2 SVGAGI. The CDR3 runs 12 residues. Sequenced by immunoSEQ multiplex PCR; TCRdb stores in-frame clones only, minus some. This table has about 35,000 clones, about 86% appearing once. The material sequenced was peripheral blood. This chain uses TRBV6-5 with TRBJ2-1; the D gene is possibly TRBD1 (6 bases). This receptor was identified in an older woman with active COVID-19. The CDR3 reads CASRVTGNEQFF. The DNA for the CDR3 is TGTGCCAGCAGAGTTACAGGGAATGAGCAGTTCTTC.